These 21 T cell receptor beta chains originate from one sample sequenced in a study of T cell responses to AZD1222 COVID-19 vaccine. Libraries were prepared by immunoSEQ multiplex PCR; TCRdb keeps only in-frame clonotypes and omits some of them. Among about 110,000 clones listed, about nine tenths were seen once. Sequenced here: peripheral blood, sampled 28 days after the second AZD1222 dose. These receptors originate from an adult who received the AZD1222 COVID-19 vaccine.

The chain employs TRBV7-2 and TRBJ2-5, with D perhaps being TRBD1 or TRBD2 (5 bases each). Trimming removed 4 bases at V and 4 bases at J, with 13 bases between. The CDR3 has 14 residues. Germline assignment: CDR1 SGHTA and CDR2 FQGNSA. In DNA, the CDR3 is TGTGCCAGCAGCTGGAGCCGGGACCTAGAGACCCAGTACTTC. This encodes CASSWSRDLETQYF.

The rearrangement joins TRBV19 to TRBJ2-7; D possibly matches TRBD1 or TRBD2 (5 bases each). The CDR3 sequence is 17 residues long. Germline V gene data show CDR1 as LNHDA and CDR2 as SQIVND (reference sequence). The germline V and J ends were trimmed by 2 bases and 1 base, with 18 bases remaining between them. The CDR3 DNA reads as TGTGCCAGTAGTATAACCTTGGGTCGACAGCGGTCCTACGAGCAGTACTTC. Residues: CASSITLGRQRSYEQYF.

The chain combines TRBV20-1 with TRBJ2-7, with a tentative D call TRBD1 (5 bases). The CDR3 is 11 amino acids. Germline V gene lookup returns CDR1 DFQATT and CDR2 SNEGSKA (reference sequence). The V gene lost 3 bases and the J gene lost 7 bases, with 10 bases spanning the gap. CDR3 bases: TGCAGTGCTAGGCTCCAGGGAGAGCAGTACTTC. This gives the protein CSARLQGEQYF.

The chain carries TRBV7-3 and TRBJ2-1; 9 nucleotides line up with TRBD1. The CDR3 runs 15 residues. The J segment lost 0 bases and the V segment lost 4 bases, leaving 1 base of the junction unmatched. Germline CDR1 is SGHTA and CDR2 is FQGTGA. The CDR3, as DNA: TGTGCCAGCAGCTCGGGACAGGGCTCCTACAATGAGCAGTTCTTC. This codes for CASSSGQGSYNEQFF.

V gene TRBV6-4 combines with J gene TRBJ2-1, with TRBD2 as a possible D gene (6 bases). The V gene lost 2 bases and the J gene lost 9 bases, with 20 bases spanning the gap. CDR1 is MRHNA and CDR2 is SNTAGT in the germline V gene. CDR3 size: 16 residues. CDR3 nucleotide sequence: TGTGCCAGCAGTGACCAACCCGGGACTTATGCCCTTGAGCAGTTCTTC. It translates to CASSDQPGTYALEQFF.

The chain has TRBV6-2 or TRBV6-3 and TRBJ2-7; no reliable D call. V lost 4 bases, J lost 6 bases, and 10 bases lay in between. Germline CDR1 is MNHEY and CDR2 is SVGEGT. The CDR3 spans 12 residues. Written as DNA, the CDR3 is TGTGCCAGCAGTTTTTCAGGCGGCGAGCAGTACTTC. Amino acid sequence: CASSFSGGEQYF.

This rearrangement joins TRBV2 to TRBJ1-2; the D gene is possibly TRBD1 (6 bases). The ends were cut back, 6 bases at V and 4 bases at J, with 21 bases in the middle. The CDR3 covers 16 residues. Germline-derived CDR1 and CDR2 are SNHLY and FYNNEI. The CDR3: CASRHRDGGRAYGYTF. Written as DNA, the CDR3 is TGTGCCAGCAGACACCGGGACGGGGGGCGGGCCTATGGCTACACCTTC. Together with reference TRBV2 and TRBJ1-2, the CDR3 gives the full variable domain: EPEVTQTPSHQVTQMGQEVILRCVPISNHLYFYWYRQILGQKVEFLVSFYNNEISEKSEIFDDQFSVERPDGSNFTLKIRSTKLEDSAMYFCASRHRDGGRAYGYTFGSGTRLTVV.

This clone appeared a single time. The chain is built from TRBV5-1 and TRBJ1-6; the D gene is possibly TRBD1 (6 bases). This CDR3 has 19 residues. V lost 3 bases and J 5 bases, leaving 24 bases between the germline ends. CDR1 is SGHRS and CDR2 is YFSETQ in the germline V gene. The CDR3 DNA is TGCGCCAGCAGCTCTAGGCCCCAACAGGGTGGGGTTAATAATTCACCCCTCCACTTT. This encodes CASSSRPQQGGVNNSPLHF. Full variable domain (rest looked up from reference TRBV5-1 and TRBJ1-6): KAGVTQTPRYLIKTRGQQVTLSCSPISGHRSVSWYQQTPGQGLQFLFEYFSETQRNKGNFPGRFSGRQFSNSRSEMNVSTLELGDSALYLCASSSRPQQGGVNNSPLHFGNGTRLTVT.

This sequence joins TRBV30 and TRBJ1-6, with 7 bases that match TRBD1. Trimming cost V 0 bases and J 10 bases; bases outside gene matches: 15. Germline V gene sequence: CDR1 GTSNPN, CDR2 SVGIG (reference sequence). The length of the CDR3 is 17 residues. This CDR3 reads CAWSVRSPRTGGSPLHF. The CDR3 bases are TGTGCCTGGAGTGTACGTTCCCCTAGGACAGGAGGCTCACCCCTCCACTTT.

Note on this clone: One junction end disagrees with the germline gene, perhaps due to a read error. V is TRBV4-1 and J is TRBJ2-3; tentatively, D is TRBD2 (8 bases). The CDR3 is made up of 16 amino acids. Germline-derived CDR1 and CDR2 are MGHRA and YSYEKL. CDR3: CASSKETGRGADTQYF. The CDR3 DNA sequence: TGCGCCAGCAGCAAAGAGACAGGGCGGGGGGCAGATACGCAGTATTTT.

This clone was detected only once. The rearrangement links TRBV7-9 to TRBJ1-5; D is uncertain. V shed 1 base and J shed 3 bases, with 10 bases lying between them. This CDR3 is built from 15 residues. From germline, CDR1 is SEHNR and CDR2 FQNEAQ (reference sequence). The chain's CDR3 is CASSLGAGNNQPQHF. Written as DNA, the CDR3 is TGTGCCAGCAGCTTAGGTGCGGGCAACAATCAGCCCCAGCATTTT. The whole variable domain, filled in from reference TRBV7-9 and TRBJ1-5, reads DTGVSQNPRHKITKRGQNVTFRCDPISEHNRLYWYRQTLGQGPEFLTYFQNEAQLEKSRLLSDRFSAERPKGSFSTLEIQRTEQGDSAMYLCASSLGAGNNQPQHFGDGTRLSIL.

This clone appeared once. The chain is built from TRBV30 and TRBJ2-3, with D tentatively TRBD2 (7 bases). Trimming stripped 3 bases from V and 0 bases from J, with 13 bases between. This CDR3 spans 15 amino acids. The germline gives CDR1 GTSNPN, CDR2 SVGIG (reference sequence). CDR3 in DNA: TGTGCCTGGAGCCTAGGGGGGGGAAGCACAGATACGCAGTATTTT. Translating gives CAWSLGGGSTDTQYF.

This chain links TRBV15 with TRBJ1-5; D is perhaps TRBD1 (5 bases). Trimming left V 0 bases short and J 7 bases short, with 10 bases between. Per the germline V gene, CDR1 is LNHNV and CDR2 is YYDKDF (reference sequence). The length of the CDR3 is 14 residues. CDR3 in DNA: TGTGCCACCAGCAGAGATGTTTGGGACCAGCCCCAGCATTTT. It yields the protein CATSRDVWDQPQHF.

The chain uses TRBV19 and TRBJ2-2; 12 positions match TRBD2. Germline V gene lookup returns CDR1 LNHDA and CDR2 SQIVND (reference sequence). J lost 5 bases, V lost 6 bases, and 16 bases had no gene match. The CDR3 consists of 19 residues. CDR3 amino acids: CASSPRLAGASRGTGELFF. The CDR3 region has the DNA TGTGCCAGTAGCCCCCGACTAGCGGGGGCCTCCCGAGGAACCGGGGAGCTGTTTTTT.

The chain employs TRBV7-8 and TRBJ1-1, with D unclear. Germline V gene sequence: CDR1 SGHVS, CDR2 FQNEAQ. The CDR3 contains 14 residues. The V gene lost 5 bases and the J gene lost 6 bases, with 16 bases spanning the gap. As DNA, the CDR3 is TGTGCCAGCAGCGCCAGAGGGCTAGAGGCTGAAGCTTTCTTT. This translates into CASSARGLEAEAFF.

This clone was observed once. The gene calls are TRBV5-4 and TRBJ2-1; D unclear. Germline lookup yields CDR1 SGHNT and CDR2 YYREEE (reference sequence). V lost 1 base, J lost 6 bases, and 14 bases lay in between. This CDR3 is built from 15 residues. The CDR3 protein is CASSLRFTAPNEQFF. Written as DNA, the CDR3 is TGTGCCAGCAGCTTGAGATTCACGGCCCCCAATGAGCAGTTCTTC.

This clone was picked up a small number of times. The chain links TRBV5-1 to TRBJ2-1; D ambiguous. This CDR3 has 14 residues. The V end was cut by 4 bases, the J end by 8 bases, with 16 bases between. Germline CDR1 is SGHRS and CDR2 is YFSETQ. CDR3 coding DNA: TGCGCCAGCAGCATCGCGCTTGAGATCGATGAGCAGTTCTTC. Protein sequence: CASSIALEIDEQFF.

The table lists this clone with a few counts. The identical CDR3 is also encoded by other nucleotide sequences in the sample. This chain connects TRBV15 to TRBJ1-6; 8 bases map to TRBD1. CDR1 is LNHNV and CDR2 is YYDKDF in the germline V gene (reference sequence). The ends lost 3 bases at V and 7 bases at J; junction bases unmatched: 5. The CDR3 loop spans 15 amino acids. The DNA for the CDR3 is TGTGCCACCAGCAGGACCGGGACAGGCAATTCACCCCTCCACTTT. It is translated as CATSRTGTGNSPLHF. The full variable domain, completed using reference TRBV15 and TRBJ1-6, is DAMVIQNPRYQVTQFGKPVTLSCSQTLNHNVMYWYQQKSSQAPKLLFHYYDKDFNNEADTPDNFQSRRPNTSFCFLDIRSPGLGDTAMYLCATSRTGTGNSPLHFGNGTRLTVT.

The V gene is TRBV10-3, the J gene TRBJ2-3; D tentatively reads TRBD1 or TRBD2 (5 bases each). CDR3 size: 13 residues. Trimming took off 7 bases at V and 5 bases at J, with 13 bases between the two ends. The germline CDR1 and CDR2 sequences are ENHRY and SYGVKD. CDR3 nucleotides: TGTGCCATCACCCGGGGCAGTCAAGATACGCAGTATTTT. It specifies CAITRGSQDTQYF.

This clone was observed once. This sequence joins TRBV18 and TRBJ2-5; 11 bases align to TRBD2. CDR3 length: 16 residues. The germline V gene has CDR1 KGHSH and CDR2 LQKENI. V was pared by 5 bases and J by 5 bases, with 10 bases of the junction left unmatched. The CDR3 DNA reads TGTGCCAGCTCATTTACGGGACTAGCGGCTGTGGAGACCCAGTACTTC. It encodes CASSFTGLAAVETQYF.

The chain uses TRBV10-3 and TRBJ1-1, with no clear D. V shed 1 base and J shed 1 base, with 4 bases lying between them. The CDR3 covers 13 residues. Germline values: CDR1 ENHRY, CDR2 SYGVKD. CDR3: CAISELANTEAFF. The DNA of the CDR3 is TGTGCCATCAGTGAGTTGGCGAACACTGAAGCTTTCTTT.